This T cell receptor (beta chain) is from a study of T cell responses to AZD1222 COVID-19 vaccine. Study-level points and caveats: A mostly white British donor set with more females was recruited, and clonal diversity was possibly underestimated.

This CDR3 region has 13 residues. Between the trimmed V and J ends, which lost 4 bases and 5 bases, there was a span of 9 bases. Per the germline V gene, CDR1 is SGHAT and CDR2 is FQNNGV. Concerning this clone: As yet, its antigen is unknown.

The repertoire was sequenced with immunoSEQ multiplex PCR; TCRdb's copy has only in-frame clones and lacks some. The data show roughly 120,000 clones, with approximately 85% seen just once and roughly 4% held by the top ten. The clonotype originates from an adult who received the AZD1222 COVID-19 vaccine. This specimen was peripheral blood, taken 28 days after the second AZD1222 dose. This rearrangement joins TRBV11-2 to TRBJ1-5, with D perhaps TRBD1 (6 bases). This CDR3 is CASSYSGDQPQHF. CDR3 sequence (DNA): TGTGCCAGCAGCTATTCAGGGGATCAGCCCCAGCATTTT.